This is a list of T cell receptor beta chains from one sample in a study of shared clonotypes between healthy human individuals. TCRdb's table, derived via immunoSEQ multiplex PCR, lists solely in-frame clones and lacks some. The repertoire includes 400,000 to 600,000 clones, almost 80% of them detected once, and around 13% sits in the top ten. The specimen was PBMCs. The receptors were sampled from a woman between 35 and 50 years old in good health. Some clones in this sample may be carry-over from other donors' samples. The conserved cysteine and the conserved F or W are not part of the CDR3 here. The D gene is left open where the match is weak. Expanded clones are given a class, and other clones once, few, many or no size at all.

CDR3aa	len	abundance	j_gene	d_gene	v_gene
ASSPGGGGLAKNIQY	15	.	TRBJ2-4	TRBD2	TRBV9
SASPNYGYT	9	few	TRBJ1-2	.	TRBV20-1
ASSIQGGQETQY	12	.	TRBJ2-5	.	TRBV19
ASSVGGDSSTDTQY	14	once	TRBJ2-3	.	TRBV9
ASSLGPGQGEAF	12	few	TRBJ1-1	TRBD1	TRBV5-1
ASTDRDSEQY	10	once	TRBJ2-7	TRBD1	TRBV7-2
ASSPGSGRTRGETQY	15	.	TRBJ2-5	TRBD2	TRBV5-4
AISQTGPYQPQH	12	few	TRBJ1-5	.	TRBV10-3
ASSEMGQGNQPQH	13	.	TRBJ1-5	TRBD1	TRBV2
ASSTWTGNTGELF	13	once	TRBJ2-2	TRBD1	TRBV18
ASSSKMTDMNTEAF	14	.	TRBJ1-1	.	TRBV5-1
ASSPPRGGNSEAF	13	once	TRBJ1-1	.	TRBV19
ASSSDRGRETQY	12	few	TRBJ2-5	.	TRBV7-2
SASQGDTEAF	10	once	TRBJ1-1	.	TRBV29-1
SGVGRGNTIY	10	.	TRBJ1-3	.	TRBV29-1
ASSQNPGTPDTQY	13	.	TRBJ2-3	.	TRBV4-2
ASSLAGTVLEKLF	13	.	TRBJ1-4	TRBD1	TRBV5-1
ASSQGAIGTVTSPLH	15	.	TRBJ1-6	TRBD1	TRBV4-2
ASSYGLAGWDTQY	13	.	TRBJ2-3	TRBD2	TRBV6-6
ASSLRTSGIYEQY	13	many	TRBJ2-7	TRBD2	TRBV28
ASSSRANYGYT	11	few	TRBJ1-2	.	TRBV7-9
ASSARGSTDTQY	12	.	TRBJ2-3	.	TRBV9
ASSLVRAGVLT	11	.	TRBJ2-6	.	TRBV6-1
ASSEEGTGFYEQY	13	few	TRBJ2-7	TRBD1	TRBV6-1
ASSPQGITEAF	11	.	TRBJ1-1	.	TRBV18
ASSGGGRRAGRSDTQY	16	.	TRBJ2-3	.	TRBV7-8
ASSFLAGGPHEQY	13	once	TRBJ2-7	TRBD2	TRBV5-4